This TCR beta chain is from a study of early T cells in non-severe SARS-CoV-2 infection. The study's findings and limits: A preference for anti-spike CD8 responses marked VDJdb matching, which missed private and CD4 specificities.

In regard to this clonotype: The antigen is unknown.

Attachment of unique molecular identifiers was made to individual cDNA molecules. TCRdb re-analysed the 5' RACE reads in MiXCR, keeping a single row per CDR3 protein. Among about 66,000 distinct CDR3 sequences listed, less than 15% were seen once. The clonotype originates from an adult who was a healthcare worker with PCR-confirmed SARS-CoV-2 infection or an uninfected control (not recorded which). The specimen was whole blood.

CDR3 sequence (DNA): TGTGCCAGCCACCCAGCCGTTTGGTACTCCGGACAGAGCACTGAAGCTTTCTTT. This encodes CASHPAVWYSGQSTEAFF. The chain couples TRBV27 to TRBJ1-1; possible D gene TRBD1, 6 bases. This CDR3 has 18 amino acids. Germline lookup yields CDR1 MNHEY and CDR2 SMNVEV (reference sequence). V lost 8 bases and J lost 4, with 29 bases in between.